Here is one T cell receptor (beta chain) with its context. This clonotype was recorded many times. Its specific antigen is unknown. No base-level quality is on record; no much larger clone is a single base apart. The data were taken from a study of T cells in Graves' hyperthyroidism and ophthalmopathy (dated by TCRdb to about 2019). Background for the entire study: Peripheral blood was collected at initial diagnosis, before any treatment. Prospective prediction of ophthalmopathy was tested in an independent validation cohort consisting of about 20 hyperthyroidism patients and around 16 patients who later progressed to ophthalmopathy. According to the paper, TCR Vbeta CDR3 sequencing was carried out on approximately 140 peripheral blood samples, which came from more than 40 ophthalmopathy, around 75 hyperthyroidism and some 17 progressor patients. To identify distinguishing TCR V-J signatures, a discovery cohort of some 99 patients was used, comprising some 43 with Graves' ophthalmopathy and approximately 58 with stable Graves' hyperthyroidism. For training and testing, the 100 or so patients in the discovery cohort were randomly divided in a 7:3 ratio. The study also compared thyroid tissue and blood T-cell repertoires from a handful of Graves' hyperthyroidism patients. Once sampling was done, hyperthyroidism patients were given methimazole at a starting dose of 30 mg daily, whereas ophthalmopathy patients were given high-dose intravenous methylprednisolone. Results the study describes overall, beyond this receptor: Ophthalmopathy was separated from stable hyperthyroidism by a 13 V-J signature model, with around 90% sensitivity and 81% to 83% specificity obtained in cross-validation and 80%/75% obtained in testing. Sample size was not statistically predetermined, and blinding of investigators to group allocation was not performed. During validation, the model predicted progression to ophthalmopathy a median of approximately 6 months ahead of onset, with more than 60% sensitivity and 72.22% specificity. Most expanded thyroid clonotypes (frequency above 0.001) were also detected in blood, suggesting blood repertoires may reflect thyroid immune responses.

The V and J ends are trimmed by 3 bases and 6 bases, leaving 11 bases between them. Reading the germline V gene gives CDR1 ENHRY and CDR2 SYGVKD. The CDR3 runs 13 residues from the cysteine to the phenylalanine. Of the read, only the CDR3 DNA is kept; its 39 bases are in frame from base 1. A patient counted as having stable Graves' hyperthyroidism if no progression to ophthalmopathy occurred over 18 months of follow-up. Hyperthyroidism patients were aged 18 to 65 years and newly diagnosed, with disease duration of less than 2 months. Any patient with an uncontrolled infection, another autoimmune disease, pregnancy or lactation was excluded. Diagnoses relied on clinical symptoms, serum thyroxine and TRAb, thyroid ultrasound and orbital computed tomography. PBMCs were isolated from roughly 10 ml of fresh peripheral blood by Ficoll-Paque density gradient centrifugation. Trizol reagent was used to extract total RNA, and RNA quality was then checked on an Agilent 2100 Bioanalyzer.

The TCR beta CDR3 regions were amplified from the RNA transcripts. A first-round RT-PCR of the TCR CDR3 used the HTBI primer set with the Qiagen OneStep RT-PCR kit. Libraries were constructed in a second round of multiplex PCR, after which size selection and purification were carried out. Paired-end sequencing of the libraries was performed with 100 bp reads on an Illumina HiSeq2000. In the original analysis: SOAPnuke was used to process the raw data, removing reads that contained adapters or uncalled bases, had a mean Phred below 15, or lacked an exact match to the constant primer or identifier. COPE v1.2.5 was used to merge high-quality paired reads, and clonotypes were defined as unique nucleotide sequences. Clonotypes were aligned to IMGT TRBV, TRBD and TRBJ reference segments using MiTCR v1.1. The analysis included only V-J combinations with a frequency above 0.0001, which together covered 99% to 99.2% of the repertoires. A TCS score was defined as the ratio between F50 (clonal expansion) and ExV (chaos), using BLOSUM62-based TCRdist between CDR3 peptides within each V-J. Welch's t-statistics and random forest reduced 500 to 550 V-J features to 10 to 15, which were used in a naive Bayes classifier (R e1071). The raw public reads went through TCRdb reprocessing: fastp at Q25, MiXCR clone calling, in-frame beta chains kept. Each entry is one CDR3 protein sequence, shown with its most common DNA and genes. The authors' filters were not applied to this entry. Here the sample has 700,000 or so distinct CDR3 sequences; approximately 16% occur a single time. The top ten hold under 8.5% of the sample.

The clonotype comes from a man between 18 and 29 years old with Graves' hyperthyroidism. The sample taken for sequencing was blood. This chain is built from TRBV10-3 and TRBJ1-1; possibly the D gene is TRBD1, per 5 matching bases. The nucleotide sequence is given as TGTGCCATCAGTGAACCCAGGGTCCCTGAAGCTTTCTTT. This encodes CAISEPRVPEAFF.